This TCR beta chain was recorded in a study of blood T cell repertoires in COVID-19. Study background: Acute-phase and convalescent COVID-19 samples originated in the United States, Italy and Spain.

The V end lost 0 bases, the J end lost 4 bases, and 13 bases lay between the germline ends. The CDR3 extends over 15 amino acids. CDR1 is SGHRS and CDR2 is YFSETQ in the germline V gene. This clone came up once. The data were produced by immunoSEQ multiplex PCR, yet TCRdb's version contains in-frame clones alone and is incomplete. Of 200,000 or so clones listed, more than 65% are singletons. Ages ranged from roughly 18 to 100 years, with residence in about 24 US areas. Clinical history reported by participants formed the basis on which cohorts were assigned. All recovered Cohort 3 donors got two negative PCRs, got clearance, or saw symptom resolution.

This receptor was obtained from a man in his forties or fifties who had recovered from COVID-19. Specimen: PBMCs or T cells enriched from blood (not recorded which). This chain joins TRBV5-1 and TRBJ1-1, with D unclear. The CDR3 region has the DNA TGCGCCAGCAGCTTGGAGAGGGTGGACGCCACTGAAGCTTTCTTT. This encodes CASSLERVDATEAFF.